These T cell receptor beta chains were read from a single sample in a study of T cells in narcolepsy. This table comes from immunoSEQ multiplex PCR, and its TCRdb copy is limited to in-frame clones, with some not included. The top ten hold around 2.7% of the sample, which has tens of thousands of clones, roughly four fifths seen once. Input material: CD45RA- memory CD4+ T cells from PBMCs. The origin of the receptors is a human donor with narcolepsy. Both conserved end residues are part of each CDR3. The D gene is left open where the match is weak. Not all rows give a size; the values are once, few, many and, for expanded clones, a class.

d_call: NA; v_call: TRBV5-1; clone_size: NA; j_call: TRBJ1-4; cdr3_nt: TGCGCCAGCAGCTTGGCCGGATCAACTAATGAAAAACTGTTTTTT; cdr3_aa: CASSLAGSTNEKLFF
d_call: TRBD2; v_call: TRBV5-1; clone_size: NA; j_call: TRBJ2-1; cdr3_nt: TGCGCCAGCAGCGGGCGAGCGGGGGGGCCGGGGAATGAGCAGTTCTTC; cdr3_aa: CASSGRAGGPGNEQFF
d_call: NA; v_call: TRBV6-1; clone_size: NA; j_call: TRBJ1-4; cdr3_nt: TGTGCCAGCAGTTCGAAGACAGGCTATAATGAAAAACTGTTTTTT; cdr3_aa: CASSSKTGYNEKLFF
d_call: NA; v_call: TRBV7-2; clone_size: NA; j_call: TRBJ2-5; cdr3_nt: TGTGCCAGCAGCTTACCCCCTATGGGCCAGTACTTC; cdr3_aa: CASSLPPMGQYF
d_call: NA; v_call: TRBV28; clone_size: NA; j_call: TRBJ2-1; cdr3_nt: TGTGCCACCGCAAGAACCGACCGATACAATGAGCAGTTCTTC; cdr3_aa: CATARTDRYNEQFF
d_call: TRBD2; v_call: TRBV18; clone_size: NA; j_call: TRBJ2-5; cdr3_nt: TGTGCCAGCTCACCCATGAGCGGGGGACAAGAGACCCAGTACTTC; cdr3_aa: CASSPMSGGQETQYF
d_call: TRBD2; v_call: TRBV7-8; clone_size: NA; j_call: TRBJ2-7; cdr3_nt: TGTGCCAGCAGCTTACGGGCGGGAGCGATCAACGAGCAGTACTTC; cdr3_aa: CASSLRAGAINEQYF
d_call: NA; v_call: TRBV28; clone_size: NA; j_call: TRBJ1-1; cdr3_nt: TGTGCCAGCAGTCTTTTGGACACTGAAGCTTTCTTT; cdr3_aa: CASSLLDTEAFF
d_call: NA; v_call: TRBV6-1; clone_size: NA; j_call: TRBJ1-3; cdr3_nt: TGTGCCAGCATTCACGGGCCCCGCTCTGGAAACACCATATATTTT; cdr3_aa: CASIHGPRSGNTIYF
d_call: TRBD1; v_call: TRBV5-6; clone_size: NA; j_call: TRBJ1-2; cdr3_nt: TGTGCCAGCAGCTACCTCGACAGGGTTAGGAAGAATGGCTACACCTTC; cdr3_aa: CASSYLDRVRKNGYTF
d_call: NA; v_call: TRBV28; clone_size: NA; j_call: TRBJ1-2; cdr3_nt: TGTGCCAGCAGTTGGGACCAGACACCATACTATGGCTACACCTTC; cdr3_aa: CASSWDQTPYYGYTF
d_call: NA; v_call: TRBV2; clone_size: NA; j_call: TRBJ2-3; cdr3_nt: TGTGCCAGCAGTGATCTCGGGATGAGCACAGATACGCAGTATTTT; cdr3_aa: CASSDLGMSTDTQYF
d_call: NA; v_call: TRBV7-2; clone_size: few; j_call: TRBJ1-5; cdr3_nt: TGTGCCAGCAGCTTAGATGGGCCGTTAAGCAATCAGCCCCAGCATTTT; cdr3_aa: CASSLDGPLSNQPQHF
d_call: TRBD2; v_call: TRBV4-3; clone_size: NA; j_call: TRBJ2-1; cdr3_nt: TGCGCCAGCAGCCAAGAGATGGGTAGCGGGACCGACAATGAGCAGTTCTTC; cdr3_aa: CASSQEMGSGTDNEQFF
d_call: NA; v_call: TRBV5-4; clone_size: once; j_call: TRBJ1-2; cdr3_nt: TGTGCCAGCAGTGACGGACAACCTAACTATGGCTACACCTTC; cdr3_aa: CASSDGQPNYGYTF
d_call: NA; v_call: TRBV7-2; clone_size: NA; j_call: TRBJ2-3; cdr3_nt: TGTGCCAGCAGCGGCAAGAGAGGGAATACGCAGTATTTT; cdr3_aa: CASSGKRGNTQYF
d_call: NA; v_call: TRBV19; clone_size: NA; j_call: TRBJ2-3; cdr3_nt: TGTGCCAGTAGAAGTGGAAAGGGCACAGATACGCAGTATTTT; cdr3_aa: CASRSGKGTDTQYF
d_call: NA; v_call: TRBV11-2; clone_size: NA; j_call: TRBJ1-1; cdr3_nt: TGTGCCAGCAGCTTAGTCGGGGACACTGAAGCTTTCTTT; cdr3_aa: CASSLVGDTEAFF
d_call: NA; v_call: TRBV30; clone_size: NA; j_call: TRBJ1-2; cdr3_nt: TGTGCCTGGAGCAGGGCCAGGGATTATGGCTACACCTTC; cdr3_aa: CAWSRARDYGYTF
d_call: NA; v_call: TRBV5-1; clone_size: NA; j_call: TRBJ1-1; cdr3_nt: TGCGCCAGCAGCTTGTGGGGGGCGGGTAATGAAGCTTTCTTT; cdr3_aa: CASSLWGAGNEAFF
d_call: NA; v_call: TRBV30; clone_size: NA; j_call: TRBJ2-2; cdr3_nt: TGTGCCTGGAGAGGGGGAGTATGGACCGGGGAGCTGTTTTTT; cdr3_aa: CAWRGGVWTGELFF
d_call: NA; v_call: TRBV7-9; clone_size: NA; j_call: TRBJ2-2; cdr3_nt: TGTGCCAGCAGCAGTTCGTGGGCAGAGAACACCGGGGAGCTGTTTTTT; cdr3_aa: CASSSSWAENTGELFF
d_call: TRBD1; v_call: TRBV28; clone_size: NA; j_call: TRBJ1-2; cdr3_nt: TGTGCCAGCTTAGGCCAGGGGGCTGTTTATGGCTACACCTTC; cdr3_aa: CASLGQGAVYGYTF
d_call: NA; v_call: TRBV7-2; clone_size: NA; j_call: TRBJ1-2; cdr3_nt: TGTGCCAGCAGCATCGAGGTTCGGTATGGCTACACCTTC; cdr3_aa: CASSIEVRYGYTF
d_call: NA; v_call: TRBV18; clone_size: NA; j_call: TRBJ2-5; cdr3_nt: TGTGCCAGCTCACCACCGGGAAAGCAAGAGACCCAGTACTTC; cdr3_aa: CASSPPGKQETQYF
d_call: TRBD2; v_call: TRBV4-3; clone_size: NA; j_call: TRBJ2-1; cdr3_nt: TGCGCCAGCAGCCGCGTAACTAGCGGGGGGGCCAATGAGCAGTTCTTC; cdr3_aa: CASSRVTSGGANEQFF
d_call: NA; v_call: TRBV10-3; clone_size: NA; j_call: TRBJ2-5; cdr3_nt: TGTGCCATCAGCGCGAAGGAAGAGACCCAGTACTTC; cdr3_aa: CAISAKEETQYF
d_call: TRBD2; v_call: TRBV19; clone_size: NA; j_call: TRBJ2-7; cdr3_nt: TGTGCCAGTAGTGGGGGGGGGTCCTACGAGCAGTACTTC; cdr3_aa: CASSGGGSYEQYF
d_call: TRBD2; v_call: TRBV6-5; clone_size: NA; j_call: TRBJ2-3; cdr3_nt: TGTGCCAGCACCCCAGCGGGAGTAACAGATACGCAGTATTTT; cdr3_aa: CASTPAGVTDTQYF
d_call: NA; v_call: TRBV6-1; clone_size: NA; j_call: TRBJ1-1; cdr3_nt: TGTGCCAGCAGCCAAGTCAGGGCCGTGAACACTGAAGCTTTCTTT; cdr3_aa: CASSQVRAVNTEAFF
d_call: NA; v_call: TRBV20-1; clone_size: few; j_call: TRBJ1-2; cdr3_nt: TGCAGTGCTAGTTCCCAGCAGGGCTACACCTTC; cdr3_aa: CSASSQQGYTF
d_call: NA; v_call: TRBV11-2; clone_size: once; j_call: TRBJ2-2; cdr3_nt: TGTGCCACCAGGGCGAGATACACCGGGGAGCTGTTTTTT; cdr3_aa: CATRARYTGELFF
d_call: NA; v_call: TRBV5-1; clone_size: few; j_call: TRBJ1-6; cdr3_nt: TGCGCCAGCTCGGCAGACTATAATTCACCCCTCCACTTT; cdr3_aa: CASSADYNSPLHF
d_call: NA; v_call: TRBV5-4; clone_size: NA; j_call: TRBJ1-2; cdr3_nt: TGTGCCAGCAGCTCAATGTCGGGACATGATGGCTACACCTTC; cdr3_aa: CASSSMSGHDGYTF
d_call: NA; v_call: TRBV28; clone_size: NA; j_call: TRBJ1-5; cdr3_nt: TGTGCCAGCAGTTTGCCGTATCAGCCCCAGCATTTT; cdr3_aa: CASSLPYQPQHF
d_call: NA; v_call: TRBV19; clone_size: NA; j_call: TRBJ1-1; cdr3_nt: TGTGCCAGTAGTAGGACGGGGGGAAACACTGAAGCTTTCTTT; cdr3_aa: CASSRTGGNTEAFF
d_call: NA; v_call: TRBV18; clone_size: NA; j_call: TRBJ1-2; cdr3_nt: TGTGCCAGCTCACCCCCTGGGAACTATGGCTACACCTTC; cdr3_aa: CASSPPGNYGYTF